This T cell receptor (beta chain) came from a study of T-cell memory formation after mild COVID-19. Background on the study: TCR clustering was largely donor specific.

The CDR3 runs to 13 residues. CDR1 and CDR2 from the germline V gene are KGHDR and SFDVKD. V dropped 9 bases and J dropped 1 base, with 8 bases sitting between them. Points from the study as a whole: Pre-infection memory harbored some responding clones, suggesting cross-reactive memory joined. While clones contracting from day 15 to 85 were balanced between CD4 and CD8, later expanders leaned CD4+.

5'RACE with constant-segment primers yielded barcoded, UMI-tagged TCR alpha and TCR beta cDNA libraries. TCRdb processed the 5' RACE reads anew with MiXCR; each CDR3 protein has one entry. The sample contains more than 350,000 distinct CDR3 sequences, approximately 15% of which appear only once. In this sample, this clonotype turned up a few times. What it binds is unknown. The sequence was obtained from a man aged 18-30 years who had mild COVID-19 (a few samples of this study predate the infection). Cell type and time point are not known. The genes are TRBV24-1 and TRBJ2-2; D unresolved. Input material: PBMCs or a T cell subset sorted from them (not recorded which). Here the CDR3 DNA reads TGTGCCACCGGGATGGAGAACACCGGGGAGCTGTTTTTT. Translation gives CATGMENTGELFF.